This T cell receptor beta chain is from a study of cytomegalovirus exposure and HLA in healthy donors. PCR primers comprised 60 Vbeta and 13 Jbeta primers. In the original analysis: An analysis that came later counted roughly 87 million unique TCR beta chains, 10 million to 12 million shared. Produced via immunoSEQ multiplex PCR; TCRdb's table is partial and in-frame only. The DNA gave D and trimming, while V, J and clone size come from that table. The table for this sample gives some 130,000 clones. Germline CDR1 reads SQVTM; CDR2 reads ANQGSEA. V was clipped by 4 bases and J by 5 bases, with 23 bases between them. This CDR3 is built from 16 residues.

Sequencing used PBMCs. The chain couples TRBV29-1 to TRBJ1-2; D remains unclear. The source is a woman aged 55 to 70 in good health and CMV-seronegative. The CDR3 here is CSVADGFSILDYGYTF. CDR3 in DNA: TGCAGCGTTGCAGATGGTTTTAGCATCTTAGATTATGGCTACACCTTC.